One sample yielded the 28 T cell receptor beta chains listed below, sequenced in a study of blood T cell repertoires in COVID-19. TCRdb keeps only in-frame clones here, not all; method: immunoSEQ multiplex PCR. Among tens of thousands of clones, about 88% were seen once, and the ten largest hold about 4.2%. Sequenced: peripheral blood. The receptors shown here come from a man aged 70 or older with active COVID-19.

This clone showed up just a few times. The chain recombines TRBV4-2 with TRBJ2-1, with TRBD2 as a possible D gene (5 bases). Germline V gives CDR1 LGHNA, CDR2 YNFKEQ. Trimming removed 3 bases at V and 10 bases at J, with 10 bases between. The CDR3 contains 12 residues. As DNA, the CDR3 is TGTGCCAGCAGCCACCAGACGGGGGAGCAGTTCTTC. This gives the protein CASSHQTGEQFF.

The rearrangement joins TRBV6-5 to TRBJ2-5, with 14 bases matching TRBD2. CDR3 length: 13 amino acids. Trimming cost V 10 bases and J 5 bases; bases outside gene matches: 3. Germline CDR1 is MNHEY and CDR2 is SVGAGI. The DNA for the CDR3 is TGTGCCACCCGGACTAGCGGGAGGGAGACCCAGTACTTC. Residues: CATRTSGRETQYF.

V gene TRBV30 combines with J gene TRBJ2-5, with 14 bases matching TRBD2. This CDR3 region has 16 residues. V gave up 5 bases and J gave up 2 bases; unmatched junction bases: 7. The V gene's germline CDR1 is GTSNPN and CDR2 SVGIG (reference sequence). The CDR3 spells CAWGGTSGSPQETQYF. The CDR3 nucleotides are TGTGCCTGGGGGGGGACTAGCGGGAGCCCACAAGAGACCCAGTACTTC.

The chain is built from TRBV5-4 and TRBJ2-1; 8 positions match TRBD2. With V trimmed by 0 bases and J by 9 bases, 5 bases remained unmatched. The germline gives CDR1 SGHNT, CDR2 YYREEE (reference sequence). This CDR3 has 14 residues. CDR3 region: CASSLGREVGEQFF. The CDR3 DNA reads TGTGCCAGCAGCTTGGGGCGGGAGGTCGGTGAGCAGTTCTTC.

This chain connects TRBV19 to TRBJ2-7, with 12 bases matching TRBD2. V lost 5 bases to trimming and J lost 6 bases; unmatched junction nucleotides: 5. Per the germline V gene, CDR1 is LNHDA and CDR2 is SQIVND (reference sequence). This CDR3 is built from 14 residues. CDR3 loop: CASSPRTSGTEQYF. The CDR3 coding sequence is TGTGCCAGTAGTCCTCGGACTAGCGGGACCGAGCAGTACTTC.

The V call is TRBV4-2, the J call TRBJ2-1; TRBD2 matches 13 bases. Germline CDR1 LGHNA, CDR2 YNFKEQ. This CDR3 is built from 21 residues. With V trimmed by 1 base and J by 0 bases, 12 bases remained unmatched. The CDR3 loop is CASSQVAGTSGIQSSYNEQFF. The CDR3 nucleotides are TGTGCCAGCAGCCAAGTAGCCGGGACTAGCGGGATTCAGAGCTCCTACAATGAGCAGTTCTTC.

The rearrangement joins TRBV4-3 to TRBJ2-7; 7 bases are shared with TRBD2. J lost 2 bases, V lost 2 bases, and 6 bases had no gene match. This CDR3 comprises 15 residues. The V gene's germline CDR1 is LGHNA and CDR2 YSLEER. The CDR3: CASSQYAGDPYEQYF. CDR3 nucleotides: TGCGCCAGCAGCCAATATGCGGGAGACCCCTACGAGCAGTACTTC.

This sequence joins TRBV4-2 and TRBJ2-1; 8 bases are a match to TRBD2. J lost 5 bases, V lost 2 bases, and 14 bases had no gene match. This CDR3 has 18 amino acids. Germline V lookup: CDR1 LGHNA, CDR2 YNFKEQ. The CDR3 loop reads CASSQSRGAGGENNEQFF. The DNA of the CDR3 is TGTGCCAGCAGCCAAAGCCGGGGGGCCGGGGGGGAAAACAATGAGCAGTTCTTC.

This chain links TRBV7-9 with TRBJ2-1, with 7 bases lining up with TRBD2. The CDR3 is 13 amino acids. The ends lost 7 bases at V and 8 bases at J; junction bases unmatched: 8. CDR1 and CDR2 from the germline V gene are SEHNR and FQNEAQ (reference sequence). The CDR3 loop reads CASTPLAFDEQFF. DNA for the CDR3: TGTGCCAGCACCCCACTAGCGTTCGATGAGCAGTTCTTC.

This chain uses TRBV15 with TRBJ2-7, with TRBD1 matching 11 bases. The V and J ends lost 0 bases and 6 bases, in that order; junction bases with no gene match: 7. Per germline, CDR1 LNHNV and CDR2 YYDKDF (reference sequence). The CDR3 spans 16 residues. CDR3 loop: CATSRETGTGGGEQYF. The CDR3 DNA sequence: TGTGCCACCAGCAGAGAAACCGGGACAGGGGGTGGCGAGCAGTACTTC. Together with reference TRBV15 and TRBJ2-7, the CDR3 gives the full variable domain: DAMVIQNPRYQVTQFGKPVTLSCSQTLNHNVMYWYQQKSSQAPKLLFHYYDKDFNNEADTPDNFQSRRPNTSFCFLDIRSPGLGDTAMYLCATSRETGTGGGEQYFGPGTRLTVT.

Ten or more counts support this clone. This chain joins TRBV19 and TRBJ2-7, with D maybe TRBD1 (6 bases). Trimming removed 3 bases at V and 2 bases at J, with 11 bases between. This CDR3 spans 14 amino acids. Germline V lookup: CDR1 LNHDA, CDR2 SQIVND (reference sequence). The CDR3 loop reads CASSMKGDTYEQYF. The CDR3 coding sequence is TGTGCCAGTAGTATGAAGGGGGATACCTACGAGCAGTACTTC. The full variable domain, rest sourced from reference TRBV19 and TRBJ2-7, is DGGITQSPKYLFRKEGQNVTLSCEQNLNHDAMYWYRQDPGQGLRLIYYSQIVNDFQKGDIAEGYSVSREKKESFPLTVTSAQKNPTAFYLCASSMKGDTYEQYFGPGTRLTVT.

The CDR3 bases are TGTGCCAGCAGCCCCCAAACAGGGCAGGGGTCACCCCTCCACTTT. Protein product: CASSPQTGQGSPLHF. The V call is TRBV7-2, the J call TRBJ1-6; D might be TRBD1 (6 bases). Trimming removed 5 bases at V and 10 bases at J, with 18 bases between. The CDR3 consists of 15 residues. Germline V lookup: CDR1 SGHTA, CDR2 FQGNSA.

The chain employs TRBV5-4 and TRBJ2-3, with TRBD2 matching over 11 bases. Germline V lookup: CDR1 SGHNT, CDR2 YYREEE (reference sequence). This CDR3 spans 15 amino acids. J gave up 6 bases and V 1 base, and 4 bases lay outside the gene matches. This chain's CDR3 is CASSLPRLAGDTQYF. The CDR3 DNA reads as TGTGCCAGCAGCTTGCCACGACTAGCGGGGGATACGCAGTATTTT.

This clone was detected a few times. The CDR3 loop is CASSIAGLKSYEQYF. The CDR3 nucleotides read TGTGCCAGTAGTATTGCGGGACTAAAGTCCTACGAGCAGTACTTC. The chain is built from TRBV19 and TRBJ2-7, with 7 bases identical to TRBD2. The CDR3 consists of 15 residues. V lost 3 bases to trimming and J lost 1 base; unmatched junction nucleotides: 6. Germline V lookup: CDR1 LNHDA, CDR2 SQIVND (reference sequence).

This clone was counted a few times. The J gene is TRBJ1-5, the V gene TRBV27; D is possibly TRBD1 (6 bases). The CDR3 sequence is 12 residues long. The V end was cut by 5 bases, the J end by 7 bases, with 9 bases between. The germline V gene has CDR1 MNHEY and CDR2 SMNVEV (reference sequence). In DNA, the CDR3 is TGTGCCAGCAGTACACAGGGCCAGCCCCAGCATTTT. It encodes CASSTQGQPQHF.

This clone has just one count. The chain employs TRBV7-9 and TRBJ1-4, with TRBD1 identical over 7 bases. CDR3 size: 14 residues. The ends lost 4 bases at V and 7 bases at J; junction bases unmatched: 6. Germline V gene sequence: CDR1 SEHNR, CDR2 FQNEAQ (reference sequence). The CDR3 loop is CASSSIDRAEKLFF. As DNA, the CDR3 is TGTGCCAGCAGCTCCATTGACAGGGCTGAAAAACTGTTTTTT.

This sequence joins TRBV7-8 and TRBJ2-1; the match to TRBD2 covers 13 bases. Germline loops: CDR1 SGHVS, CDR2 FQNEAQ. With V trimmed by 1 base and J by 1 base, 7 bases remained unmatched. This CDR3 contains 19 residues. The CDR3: CASSLGMGLAGKSYNEQFF. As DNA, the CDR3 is TGTGCCAGCAGCTTAGGGATGGGACTAGCGGGAAAGTCCTACAATGAGCAGTTCTTC.

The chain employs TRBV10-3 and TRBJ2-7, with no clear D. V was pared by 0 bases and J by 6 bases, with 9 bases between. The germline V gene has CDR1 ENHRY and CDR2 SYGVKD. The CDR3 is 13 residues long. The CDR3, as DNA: TGTGCCATCAGTGAGTCGGCCCGTGGCGAGCAGTACTTC. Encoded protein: CAISESARGEQYF.

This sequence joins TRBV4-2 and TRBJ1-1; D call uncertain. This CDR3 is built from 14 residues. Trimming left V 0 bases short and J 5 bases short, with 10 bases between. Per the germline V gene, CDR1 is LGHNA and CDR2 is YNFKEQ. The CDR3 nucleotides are TGTGCCAGCAGCCAAGAGTCCGGCGGGACTGAAGCTTTCTTT. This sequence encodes CASSQESGGTEAFF.

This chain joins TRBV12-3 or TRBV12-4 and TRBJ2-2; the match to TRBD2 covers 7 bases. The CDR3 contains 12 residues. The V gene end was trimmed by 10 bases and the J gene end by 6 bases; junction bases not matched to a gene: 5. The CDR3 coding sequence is TGTGCCACCTCCCGGGGGGCCGGGGAGCTGTTTTTT. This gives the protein CATSRGAGELFF.

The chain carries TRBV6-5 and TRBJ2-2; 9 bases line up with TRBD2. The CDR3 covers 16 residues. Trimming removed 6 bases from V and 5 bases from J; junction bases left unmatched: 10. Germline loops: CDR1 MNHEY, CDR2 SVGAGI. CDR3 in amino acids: CASSYRSGSGTGELFF. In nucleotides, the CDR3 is TGTGCCAGCAGCTACCGTAGCGGGAGCGGGACCGGGGAGCTGTTTTTT.

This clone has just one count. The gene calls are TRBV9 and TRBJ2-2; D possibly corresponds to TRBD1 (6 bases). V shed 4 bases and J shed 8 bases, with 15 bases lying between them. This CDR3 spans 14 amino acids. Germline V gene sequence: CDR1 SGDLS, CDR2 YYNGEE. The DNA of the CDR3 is TGTGCCAGCAGCCGGACCGGTAGGGGGGGGGAGCTGTTTTTT. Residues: CASSRTGRGGELFF.

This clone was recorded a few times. The CDR3 sequence is CASSPGGRATYEQYF. DNA of the CDR3: TGCGCCAGCAGCCCAGGGGGGCGGGCCACCTACGAGCAGTACTTC. The rearrangement joins TRBV5-1 to TRBJ2-7; possibly TRBD1 for D (7 bases). Germline CDR1 and CDR2: SGHRS and YFSETQ. CDR3 size: 15 residues. Trimming removed 4 bases from V and 2 bases from J, with 16 bases in between.

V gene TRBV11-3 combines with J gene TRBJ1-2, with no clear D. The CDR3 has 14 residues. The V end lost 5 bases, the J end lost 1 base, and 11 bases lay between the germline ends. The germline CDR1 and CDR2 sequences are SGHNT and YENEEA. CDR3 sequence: CASSRGGNNYGYTF. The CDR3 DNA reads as TGTGCCAGCAGCCGTGGAGGGAATAACTATGGCTACACCTTC.

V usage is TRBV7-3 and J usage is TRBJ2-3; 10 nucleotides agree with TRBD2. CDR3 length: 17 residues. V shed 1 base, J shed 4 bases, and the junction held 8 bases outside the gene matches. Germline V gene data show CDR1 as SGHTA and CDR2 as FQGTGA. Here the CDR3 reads CASSLIPSGSRADTQYF. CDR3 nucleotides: TGTGCCAGCAGCTTAATCCCTAGCGGGAGCAGGGCAGATACGCAGTATTTT.

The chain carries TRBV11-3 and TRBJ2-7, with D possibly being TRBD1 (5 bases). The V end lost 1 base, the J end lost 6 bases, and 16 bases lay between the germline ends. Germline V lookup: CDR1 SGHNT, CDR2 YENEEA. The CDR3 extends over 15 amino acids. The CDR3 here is CASSLGGLGAIEQYF. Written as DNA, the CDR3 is TGTGCCAGCAGCTTAGGGGGTCTAGGGGCCATCGAGCAGTACTTC.

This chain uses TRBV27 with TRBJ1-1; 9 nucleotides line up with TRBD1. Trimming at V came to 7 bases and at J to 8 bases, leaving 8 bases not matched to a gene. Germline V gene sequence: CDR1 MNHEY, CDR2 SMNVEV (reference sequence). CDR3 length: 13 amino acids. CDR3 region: CASNPGQGSEAFF. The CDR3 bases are TGTGCCAGCAATCCTGGACAGGGGTCCGAAGCTTTCTTT.

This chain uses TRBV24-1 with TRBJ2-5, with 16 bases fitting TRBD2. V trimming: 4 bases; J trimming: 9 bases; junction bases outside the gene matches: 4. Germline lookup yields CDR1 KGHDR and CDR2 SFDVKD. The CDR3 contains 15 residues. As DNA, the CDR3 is TGTGCCACCAGTGAACCGGGACTAGCGGGAGGGGCCCAGTACTTC. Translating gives CATSEPGLAGGAQYF.